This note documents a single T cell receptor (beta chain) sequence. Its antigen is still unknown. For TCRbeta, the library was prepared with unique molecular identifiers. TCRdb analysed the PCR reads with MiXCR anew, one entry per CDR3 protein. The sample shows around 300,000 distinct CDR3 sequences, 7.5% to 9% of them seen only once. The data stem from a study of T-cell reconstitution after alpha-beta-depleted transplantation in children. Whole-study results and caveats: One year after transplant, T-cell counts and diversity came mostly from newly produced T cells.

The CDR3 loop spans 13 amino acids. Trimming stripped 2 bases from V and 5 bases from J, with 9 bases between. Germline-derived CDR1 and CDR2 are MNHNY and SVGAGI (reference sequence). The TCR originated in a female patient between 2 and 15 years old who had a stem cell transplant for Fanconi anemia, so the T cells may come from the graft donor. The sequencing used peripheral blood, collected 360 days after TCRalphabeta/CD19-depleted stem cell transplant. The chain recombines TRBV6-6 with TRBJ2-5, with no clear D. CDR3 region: CASSYEVWETQYF. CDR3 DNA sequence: TGTGCCAGCAGTTACGAGGTTTGGGAGACCCAGTACTTC.